This TCR beta chain was recovered during a study of HIV-infected patients and healthy controls. There are 14 residues in the CDR3. V shed 1 base, J shed 2 bases, and the junction held 1 base outside the gene matches. The germline V gene encodes CDR1 SGHTA and CDR2 FQGNSA. There are many counts of this clonotype. TCRdb fed the 5' RACE reads into MiXCR, producing one record per CDR3 protein. The table has around 62,000 distinct CDR3 sequences, roughly 21% seen once. The TCR comes from a human donor in good health. This chain links TRBV7-2 with TRBJ1-2; TRBD1 matches at 7 bases. Sample: CD4+ T cells from blood. CDR3 bases: TGTGCCAGCAGCTTAGTGGGACAGAACTATGGCTACACCTTC. Its protein is CASSLVGQNYGYTF. The variable domain in full, with the rest retrieved from reference TRBV7-2 and TRBJ1-2, is GAGVSQSPSNKVTEKGKDVELRCDPISGHTALYWYRQSLGQGLEFLIYFQGNSAPDKSGLPSDRFSAERTGGSVSTLTIQRTQQEDSAVYLCASSLVGQNYGYTFGSGTRLTVV.